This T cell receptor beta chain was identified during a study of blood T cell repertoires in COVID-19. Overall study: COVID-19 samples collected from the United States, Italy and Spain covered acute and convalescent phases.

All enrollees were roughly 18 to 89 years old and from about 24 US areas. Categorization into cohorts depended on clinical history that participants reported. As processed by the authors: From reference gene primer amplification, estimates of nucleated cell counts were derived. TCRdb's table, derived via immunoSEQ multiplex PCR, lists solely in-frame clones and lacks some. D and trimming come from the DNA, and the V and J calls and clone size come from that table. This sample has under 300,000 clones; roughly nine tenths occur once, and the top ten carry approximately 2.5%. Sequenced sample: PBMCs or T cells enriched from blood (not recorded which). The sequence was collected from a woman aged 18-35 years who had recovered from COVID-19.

CDR3 DNA: TGCGCCAGCAGTGAGGGGGGGGGAGATGGCTACACCTTC. Translation: CASSEGGGDGYTF. This chain connects TRBV10-2 to TRBJ1-2; tentative D call: TRBD1 (5 bases). The CDR3 loop spans 13 amino acids. CDR1 and CDR2 from the germline V gene are WSHSY and SAAADI. V lost 2 bases and J 6 bases, leaving 10 bases between the germline ends.